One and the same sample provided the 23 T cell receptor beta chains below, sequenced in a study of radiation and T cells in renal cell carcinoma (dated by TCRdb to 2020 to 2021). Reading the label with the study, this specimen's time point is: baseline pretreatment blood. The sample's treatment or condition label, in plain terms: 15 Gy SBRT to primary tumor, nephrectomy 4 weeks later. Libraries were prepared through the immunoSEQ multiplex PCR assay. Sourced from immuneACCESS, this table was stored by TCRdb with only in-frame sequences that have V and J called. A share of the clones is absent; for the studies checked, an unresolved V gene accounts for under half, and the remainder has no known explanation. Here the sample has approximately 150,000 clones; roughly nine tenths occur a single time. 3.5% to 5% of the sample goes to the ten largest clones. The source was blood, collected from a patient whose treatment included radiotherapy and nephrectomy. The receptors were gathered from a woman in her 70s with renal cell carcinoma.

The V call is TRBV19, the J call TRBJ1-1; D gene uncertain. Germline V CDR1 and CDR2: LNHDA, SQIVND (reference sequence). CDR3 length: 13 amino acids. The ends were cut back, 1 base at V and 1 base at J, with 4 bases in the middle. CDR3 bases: TGTGCCAGTAGTATAGTTAAGAACACTGAAGCTTTCTTT. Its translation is CASSIVKNTEAFF.

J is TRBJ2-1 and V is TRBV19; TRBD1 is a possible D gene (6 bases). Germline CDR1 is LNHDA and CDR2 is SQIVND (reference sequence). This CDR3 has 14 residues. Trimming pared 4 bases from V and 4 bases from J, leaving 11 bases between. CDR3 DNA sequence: TGTGCCAGTAGTAGGGCAGGGGCATACAATGAGCAGTTCTTC. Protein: CASSRAGAYNEQFF.

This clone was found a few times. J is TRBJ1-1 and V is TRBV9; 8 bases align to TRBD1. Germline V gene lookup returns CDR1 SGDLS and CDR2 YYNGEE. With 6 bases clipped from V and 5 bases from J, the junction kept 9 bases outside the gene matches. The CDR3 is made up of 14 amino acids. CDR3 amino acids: CASNMGTGDTEAFF. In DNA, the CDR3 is TGTGCCAGCAATATGGGGACAGGAGATACTGAAGCTTTCTTT. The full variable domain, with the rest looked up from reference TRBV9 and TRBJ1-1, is DSGVTQTPKHLITATGQRVTLRCSPRSGDLSVYWYQQSLDQGLQFLIQYYNGEERAKGNILERFSAQQFPDLHSELNLSSLELGDSALYFCASNMGTGDTEAFFGQGTRLTVV.

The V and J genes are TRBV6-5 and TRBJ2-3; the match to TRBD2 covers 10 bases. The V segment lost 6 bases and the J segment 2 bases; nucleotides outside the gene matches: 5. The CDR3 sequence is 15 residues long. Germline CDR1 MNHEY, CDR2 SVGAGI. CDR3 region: CASRKSGGDTDTQYF. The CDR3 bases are TGTGCCAGCAGGAAAAGCGGGGGGGACACAGATACGCAGTATTTT.

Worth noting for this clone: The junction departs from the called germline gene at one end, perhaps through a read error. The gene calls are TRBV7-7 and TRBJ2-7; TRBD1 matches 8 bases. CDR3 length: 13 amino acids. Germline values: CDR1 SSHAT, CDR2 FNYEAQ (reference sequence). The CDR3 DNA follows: TGTGCTAGCAGCTTCGGACAGGGCTCCGAGCAGTACTTC. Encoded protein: CASSFGQGSEQYF.

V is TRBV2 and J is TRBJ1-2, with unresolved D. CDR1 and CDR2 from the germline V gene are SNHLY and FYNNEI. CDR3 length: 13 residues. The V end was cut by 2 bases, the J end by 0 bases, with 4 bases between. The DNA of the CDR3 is TGTGCCAGCAGTGAAATCTCTAACTATGGCTACACCTTC. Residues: CASSEISNYGYTF.

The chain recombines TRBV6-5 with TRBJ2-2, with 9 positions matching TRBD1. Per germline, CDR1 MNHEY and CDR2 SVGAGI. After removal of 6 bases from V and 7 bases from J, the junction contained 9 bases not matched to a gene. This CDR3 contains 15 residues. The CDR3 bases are TGTGCCAGCAGACAACAGGGGGCAGTTAGCGGGGAGCTGTTTTTT. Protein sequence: CASRQQGAVSGELFF.

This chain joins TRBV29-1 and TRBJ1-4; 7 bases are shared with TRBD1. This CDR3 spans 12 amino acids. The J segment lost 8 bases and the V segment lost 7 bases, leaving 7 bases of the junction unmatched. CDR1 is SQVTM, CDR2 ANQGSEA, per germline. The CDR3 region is CSAGTEGEKLFF. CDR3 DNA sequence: TGCAGCGCCGGGACAGAGGGGGAAAAACTGTTTTTT.

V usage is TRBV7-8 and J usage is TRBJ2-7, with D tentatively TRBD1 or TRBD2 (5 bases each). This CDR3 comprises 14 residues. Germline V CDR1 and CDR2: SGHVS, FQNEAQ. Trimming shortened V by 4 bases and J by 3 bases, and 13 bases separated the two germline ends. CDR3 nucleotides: TGTGCCAGCAGCTACCGGGACGGCGGCTACGAGCAGTACTTC. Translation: CASSYRDGGYEQYF.

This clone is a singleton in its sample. The CDR3 nucleotides read TGTGCCAGCAGTCCCTTTGGACAGGCTAACTATGGCTACACCTTC. This codes for CASSPFGQANYGYTF. The genes are TRBV27 and TRBJ1-2; the match to TRBD1 covers 7 bases. V trimming: 5 bases; J trimming: 0 bases; junction bases outside the gene matches: 6. This CDR3 is built from 15 residues. From germline, CDR1 is MNHEY and CDR2 SMNVEV (reference sequence).

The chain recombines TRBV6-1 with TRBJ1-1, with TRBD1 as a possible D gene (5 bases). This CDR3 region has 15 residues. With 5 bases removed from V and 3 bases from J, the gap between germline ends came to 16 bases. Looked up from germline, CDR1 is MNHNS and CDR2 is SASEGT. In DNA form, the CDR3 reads TGTGCCAGCAGTCCCAAGGCCGGAGGGGACACTGAAGCTTTCTTT. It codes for CASSPKAGGDTEAFF.

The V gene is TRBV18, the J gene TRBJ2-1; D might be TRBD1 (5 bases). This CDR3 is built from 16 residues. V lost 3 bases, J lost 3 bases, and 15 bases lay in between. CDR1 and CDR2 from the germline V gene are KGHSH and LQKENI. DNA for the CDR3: TGTGCCAGCTCACCCTCGCAGGGAATGAACTACAATGAGCAGTTCTTC. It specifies CASSPSQGMNYNEQFF.

The CDR3 region has the DNA TGTGCCAGCAGTTTAGGCCTGACGTACGAGCAGTACTTC. It yields the protein CASSLGLTYEQYF. J is TRBJ2-7 and V is TRBV28; D not certain. Germline CDR1 is MDHEN and CDR2 is SYDVKM. V was pared by 2 bases and J by 4 bases, with 9 bases between. This CDR3 is 13 amino acids long. The entire variable domain, with the rest obtained from reference TRBV28 and TRBJ2-7, is as follows: DVKVTQSSRYLVKRTGEKVFLECVQDMDHENMFWYRQDPGLGLRLIYFSYDVKMKEKGDIPEGYSVSREKKERFSLILESASTNQTSMYLCASSLGLTYEQYFGPGTRLTVT.

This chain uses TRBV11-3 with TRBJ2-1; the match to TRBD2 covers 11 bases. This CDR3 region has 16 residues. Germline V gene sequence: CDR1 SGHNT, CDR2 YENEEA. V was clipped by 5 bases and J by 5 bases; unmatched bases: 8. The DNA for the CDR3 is TGTGCCAGCAGCCAAATAGCGGGGGGGCGGAACAATGAGCAGTTCTTC. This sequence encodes CASSQIAGGRNNEQFF.

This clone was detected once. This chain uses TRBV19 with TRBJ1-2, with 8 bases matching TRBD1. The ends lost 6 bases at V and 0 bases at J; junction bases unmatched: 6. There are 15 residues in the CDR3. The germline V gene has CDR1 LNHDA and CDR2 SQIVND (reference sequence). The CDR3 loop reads CASRPGTGPNYGYTF. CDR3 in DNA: TGTGCCAGTAGGCCGGGGACAGGACCTAACTATGGCTACACCTTC.

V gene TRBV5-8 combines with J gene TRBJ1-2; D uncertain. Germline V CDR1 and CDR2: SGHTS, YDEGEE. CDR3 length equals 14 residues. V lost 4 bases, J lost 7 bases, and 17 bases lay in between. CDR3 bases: TGTGCCAGCAGCCACCAAGGCCAACCGGGTGGCTACACCTTC. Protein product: CASSHQGQPGGYTF.

CDR3: CAWSVKGVEQFF. DNA of the CDR3: TGTGCCTGGAGTGTCAAAGGAGTTGAGCAGTTCTTC. The chain has TRBV30 and TRBJ2-1; D is uncertain. Trimming shortened V by 0 bases and J by 9 bases, and 9 bases separated the two germline ends. This CDR3 is built from 12 residues. Germline V gene data show CDR1 as GTSNPN and CDR2 as SVGIG (reference sequence). The full variable domain, completed using reference TRBV30 and TRBJ2-1, is SQTIHQWPATLVQPVGSPLSLECTVEGTSNPNLYWYRQAAGRGLQLLFYSVGIGQISSEVPQNLSASRPQDRQFILSSKKLLLSDSGFYLCAWSVKGVEQFFGPGTRLTVL.

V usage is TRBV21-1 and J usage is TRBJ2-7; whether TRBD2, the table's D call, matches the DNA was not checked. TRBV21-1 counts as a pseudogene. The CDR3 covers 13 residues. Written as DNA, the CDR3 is TGTGCCAGCAGCTGCCGTACCGGGGGCGAGCAGTACTTC. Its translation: CASSCRTGGEQYF.

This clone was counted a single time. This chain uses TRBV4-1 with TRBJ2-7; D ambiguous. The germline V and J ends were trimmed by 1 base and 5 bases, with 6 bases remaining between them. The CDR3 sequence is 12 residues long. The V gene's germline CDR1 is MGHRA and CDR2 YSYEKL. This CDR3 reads CASSQGHNEQYF. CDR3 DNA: TGCGCCAGCAGCCAAGGTCACAACGAGCAGTACTTC.

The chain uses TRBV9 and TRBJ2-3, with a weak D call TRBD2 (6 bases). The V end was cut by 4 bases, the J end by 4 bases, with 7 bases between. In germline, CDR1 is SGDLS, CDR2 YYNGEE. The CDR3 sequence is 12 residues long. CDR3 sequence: CASSWGADTQYF. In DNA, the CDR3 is TGTGCCAGCAGCTGGGGGGCAGATACGCAGTATTTT.

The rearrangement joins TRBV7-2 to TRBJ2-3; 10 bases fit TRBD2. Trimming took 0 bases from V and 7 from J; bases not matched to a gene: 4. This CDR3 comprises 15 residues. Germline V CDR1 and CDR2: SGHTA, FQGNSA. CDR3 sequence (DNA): TGTGCCAGCAGCTTAGCATTAGCGGGGGGAAATACGCAGTATTTT. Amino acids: CASSLALAGGNTQYF.

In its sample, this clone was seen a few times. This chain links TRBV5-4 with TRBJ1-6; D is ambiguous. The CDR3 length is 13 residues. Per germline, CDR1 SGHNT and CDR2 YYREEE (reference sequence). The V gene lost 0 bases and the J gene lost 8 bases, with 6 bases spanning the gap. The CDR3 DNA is TGTGCCAGCAGCTTGGCCGGTGATTCACCCCTCCACTTT. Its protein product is CASSLAGDSPLHF.

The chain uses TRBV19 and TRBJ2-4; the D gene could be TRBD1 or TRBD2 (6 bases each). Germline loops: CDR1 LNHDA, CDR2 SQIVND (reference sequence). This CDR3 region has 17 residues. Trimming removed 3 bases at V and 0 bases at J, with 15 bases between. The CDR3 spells CASSIRVGGGAKNIQYF. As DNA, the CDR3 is TGTGCCAGTAGTATTAGGGTCGGAGGGGGAGCCAAAAACATTCAGTACTTC.